Sequencing of this TCR beta chain was carried out in a study of CD8+CD57+ T cells in acquired aplastic anemia. This CDR3 region has 17 residues. Per germline, CDR1 SGHAT and CDR2 FQNNGV. Trimming took 7 bases from V and 0 from J; bases not matched to a gene: 10. Patients sequenced had flow cytometry evidence of CD8+CD57+ cell expansion. TCR beta VDJ and CDR3 profiling used genomic DNA as template. MiXCR was run by TCRdb on the reads, yielding one entry per CDR3 protein. The data contain around 430,000 distinct CDR3 sequences, approximately 33% of them singletons. This sequence originates from a human donor with aplastic anemia. The rearrangement links TRBV11-2 to TRBJ2-1; 9 nucleotides match TRBD2. Sequencing was performed on sorted CD4+, CD8+, or CD8+CD57+ T cells (not recorded which) from PBMCs. The CDR3 nucleotides read TGTGCCAGCAAACTAGCGGGCATACCGAGCTCCTACAATGAGCAGTTCTTC. Translation: CASKLAGIPSSYNEQFF. The entire variable domain, with the rest obtained from reference TRBV11-2 and TRBJ2-1, is as follows: EAGVAQSPRYKIIEKRQSVAFWCNPISGHATLYWYQQILGQGPKLLIQFQNNGVVDDSQLPKDRFSAERLKGVDSTLKIQPAKLEDSAVYLCASKLAGIPSSYNEQFFGPGTRLTVL.